This TCR beta chain emerged from a study of cytomegalovirus exposure and HLA in healthy donors. After removal of 6 bases from V and 8 bases from J, the junction contained 9 bases not matched to a gene. The CDR3 is 13 residues long. Germline V CDR1 and CDR2: LNHDA, SQIVND (reference sequence). The PCR was carried out with 60 Vbeta primers and 13 Jbeta primers. Only in-frame clones appear in the TCRdb table, and some are missing; sequencing was by immunoSEQ multiplex PCR. This table lists roughly 58,000 clones. This receptor was taken from a woman aged 45-65 years in good health and CMV-seropositive. The chain has TRBV19 and TRBJ1-2, with 7 bases lining up with TRBD1. The source material was PBMCs. The CDR3 is CASSSDRVGGYTF. The CDR3 bases are TGTGCCAGTAGCAGCGACAGGGTTGGAGGCTACACCTTC.